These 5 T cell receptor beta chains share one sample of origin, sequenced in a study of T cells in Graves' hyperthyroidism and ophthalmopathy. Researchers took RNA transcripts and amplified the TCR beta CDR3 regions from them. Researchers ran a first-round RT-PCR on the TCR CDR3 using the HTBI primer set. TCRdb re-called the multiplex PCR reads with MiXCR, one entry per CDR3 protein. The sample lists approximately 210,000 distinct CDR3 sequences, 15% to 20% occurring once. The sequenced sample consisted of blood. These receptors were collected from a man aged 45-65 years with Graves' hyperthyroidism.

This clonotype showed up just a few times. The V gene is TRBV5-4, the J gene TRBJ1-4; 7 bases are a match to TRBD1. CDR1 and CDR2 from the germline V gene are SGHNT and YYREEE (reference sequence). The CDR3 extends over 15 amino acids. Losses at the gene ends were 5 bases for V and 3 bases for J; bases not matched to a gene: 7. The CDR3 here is CASSSQQGPNEKLFF. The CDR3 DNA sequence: TGTGCCAGCAGTTCGCAACAGGGGCCTAATGAAAAACTGTTTTTT.

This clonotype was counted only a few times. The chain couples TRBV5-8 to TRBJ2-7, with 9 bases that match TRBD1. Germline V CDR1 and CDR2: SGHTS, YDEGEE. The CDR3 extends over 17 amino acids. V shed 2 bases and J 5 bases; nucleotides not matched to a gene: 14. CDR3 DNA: TGTGCCAGCAGCTTAAGAGGTTTAGGGACAGGGTGGGACGAGCAGTACTTC. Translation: CASSLRGLGTGWDEQYF.

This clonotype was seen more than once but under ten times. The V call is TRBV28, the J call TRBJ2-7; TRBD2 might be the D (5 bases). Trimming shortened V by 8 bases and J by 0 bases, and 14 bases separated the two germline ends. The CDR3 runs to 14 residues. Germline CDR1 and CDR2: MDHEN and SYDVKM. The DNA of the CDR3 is TGTGCCAGCCGCCCCCGGAGGACCTCCTACGAGCAGTACTTC. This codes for CASRPRRTSYEQYF.

The CDR3 protein is CASSFQDRRGQYF. The CDR3 DNA sequence: TGTGCCAGCAGTTTTCAGGACAGACGGGGTCAGTACTTC. The V and J genes are TRBV28 and TRBJ2-4; D may be TRBD1 (6 bases). CDR1 is MDHEN, CDR2 SYDVKM, per germline. V lost 3 bases to trimming and J lost 12 bases, with 15 bases between them. CDR3 length: 13 amino acids.

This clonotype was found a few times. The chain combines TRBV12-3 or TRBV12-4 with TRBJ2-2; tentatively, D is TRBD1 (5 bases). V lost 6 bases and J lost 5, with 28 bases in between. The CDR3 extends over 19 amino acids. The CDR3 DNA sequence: TGTGCCAGCAGGTCCGGGCTTCACTATTTCAAAAAGGGGACCGGGGAGCTGTTTTTT. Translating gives CASRSGLHYFKKGTGELFF.